The source of this T cell receptor (beta chain) is a study of OX40 agonist ivuxolimab in advanced cancers. With respect to the entire study: Ivuxolimab, which targeted the costimulatory receptor OX40 (CD134), was an agonistic, fully human IgG2 monoclonal antibody. Intravenous ivuxolimab was administered to patients every 2 weeks at six dose levels: 0.01, 0.1, 0.3, 1.5, 3 and 10 mg/kg. Among the 52 dose-escalation patients, roughly 20 had hepatocellular carcinoma, 15 or so melanoma, 9 renal cell carcinoma and 9 head and neck cancer. In the dose-escalation cohort, more than 75% of patients were male, and the mean age was roughly 60 years, with a range of roughly 20 to 85. Prior anti-PD-1, anti-PD-L1 or anti-CTLA-4 therapy was permitted, and checkpoint inhibitors had been received by 30% to 40% of dose-escalation patients. Partial responses occurred in three dose-escalation patients: two with cutaneous melanoma and one with hepatocellular carcinoma. The point of sequencing TCRbeta in the periphery was to test whether ivuxolimab changed TCR sequence diversity and drove clonal T-cell expansion. The monotherapy dose-escalation portion (N ≈ 50 patients) of the phase I ivuxolimab trial is reported in the paper.

The germline V gene provides CDR1 MDHEN and CDR2 SYDVKM. The CDR3 sequence holds 13 residues, the cysteine and phenylalanine included. Only CDR3 DNA is held: 39 bases, read in frame from base 1. V lost 9 bases and J lost 6 bases, and the count of bases not matched to a germline gene is 9. Patients with a history of autoimmune disease or receiving systemic immunosuppression were excluded from the trial. In every dose cohort, peripheral blood was drawn for TCR sequencing at baseline, cycle 4 day 1, and cycle 7 day 1. Samples came from an open-label, multicenter, first-in-human phase I dose-escalation trial of ivuxolimab. The trial enrolled adults with locally advanced or metastatic head and neck squamous cell, hepatocellular, melanoma or renal cell carcinoma. Before TCR sequencing, CD4+ T cells and CD8+ T cells from peripheral blood were sorted into separate populations. Worth noting for this clone: It has no known antigen specificity. Base qualities are not recorded, but no much larger clone differs from it by a single base.

Genomic DNA was extracted from sorted cells for sequencing of the TCRbeta CDR3 region. The immunoSEQ Assay was used for sequencing of TCRbeta CDR3 regions. TCRdb provides this immuneACCESS table in a form limited to in-frame rearrangements. Some clones are lacking; in checked studies, under half of them reflect an unresolved V gene, and why the rest are absent is not known. The table for this sample lists nearly 9,000 clones; about 88% of them were counted only once. Jointly, the top ten make up around 16% of the sample. Results and caveats for the whole study, not just this receptor: After ivuxolimab, CD8+ T cells had more expanded clones than CD4+ T cells on average. In the 0.1-3.0 mg/kg groups, partial responders were among the patients with the lowest normalized peripheral clonal expansion, particularly in CD8+ T cells. At doses of 0.1 to 3.0 mg/kg, clonal expansion of both CD4+ and CD8+ T cells in blood was seen between baseline and week 6. Low levels of normalized T-cell clonal expansion were also seen in some patients who did not respond. Antigen specificity was not determined for the clonally expanded peripheral T cells.

The sequence is built from TRBV28 and TRBJ2-7; TRBD1 matches 9 bases in the middle. The sequencing used CD4+ or CD8+ T cells sorted from blood, collected in a trial of the OX40 agonist ivuxolimab. The receptor comes from an adult with an advanced solid tumor such as melanoma, head and neck, liver or kidney cancer. The CDR3 corresponds to CASSDRGVGEQYF. The nucleotides read TGTGCCAGTTCGGACAGGGGTGTCGGCGAGCAGTACTTC.